The source of this TCR beta chain is a study of shared clonotypes between healthy human individuals. Data came from immunoSEQ multiplex PCR; TCRdb stores just in-frame clones and leaves some out. The sample records roughly 380,000 clones, 90% to 97% being singletons. The CDR3 loop spans 17 amino acids. With 2 bases removed from V and 0 bases from J, the gap between germline ends came to 17 bases. CDR1 is GTSNPN and CDR2 is SVGIG in the germline V gene (reference sequence). Sequencing was carried out using memory CD8+ T cells sorted from blood. Subset specified: CD45RO+ cells pooled with CCR7-negative TemRA cells. The chain carries TRBV30 and TRBJ1-3; D call uncertain. This receptor was identified in a man younger than 45 in good health. Written as DNA, the CDR3 is TGTGCCTGGAGTTTCAGCGGCATCTTTCTCTCTGGAAACACCATATATTTT. This gives the protein CAWSFSGIFLSGNTIYF.